This TCR beta chain was documented in a study of response to subunit inactivated influenza vaccine. Germline V gene sequence: CDR1 LGHDT, CDR2 YNNKEL (reference sequence). V lost 2 bases, J lost 5 bases, and 12 bases lay in between. The CDR3 spans 14 residues. TCRdb fed the RT-PCR reads into MiXCR, producing one record per CDR3 protein. The sample lists 400,000 to 650,000 distinct CDR3 sequences; about 7.2% were seen once. This clonotype occurred many times. Its antigen is undetermined. Study-wide findings and caveats: The authors offered the suggestion that each seasonal influenza vaccination recruits few new T cells.

The V call is TRBV3-1, the J call TRBJ2-5; possibly TRBD1 or TRBD2 for D (5 bases each). The sample consisted of PBMCs from blood, taken approximately 25 months after vaccination. The clonotype comes from a man aged 45 to 70 who received an inactivated influenza vaccine. The CDR3 DNA reads as TGTGCCAGCAGCCAATACGGGACGGGTGAGACCCAGTACTTC. Its translation is CASSQYGTGETQYF.